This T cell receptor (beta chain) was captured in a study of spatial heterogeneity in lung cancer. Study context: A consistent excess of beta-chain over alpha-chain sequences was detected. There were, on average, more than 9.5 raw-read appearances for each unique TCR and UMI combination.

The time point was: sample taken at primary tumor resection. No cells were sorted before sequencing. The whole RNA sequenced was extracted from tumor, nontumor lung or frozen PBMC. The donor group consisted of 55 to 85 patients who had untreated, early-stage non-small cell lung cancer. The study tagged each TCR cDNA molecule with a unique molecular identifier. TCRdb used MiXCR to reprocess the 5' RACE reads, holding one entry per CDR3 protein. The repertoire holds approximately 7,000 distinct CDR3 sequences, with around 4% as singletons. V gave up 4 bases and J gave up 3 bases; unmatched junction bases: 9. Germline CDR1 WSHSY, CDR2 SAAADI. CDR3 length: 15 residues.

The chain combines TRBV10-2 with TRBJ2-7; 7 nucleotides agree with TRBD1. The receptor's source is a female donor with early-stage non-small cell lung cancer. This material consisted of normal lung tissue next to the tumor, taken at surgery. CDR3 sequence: CASSAQDRKFYEQYF. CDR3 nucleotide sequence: TGCGCCAGCAGTGCCCAGGACAGGAAATTCTACGAGCAGTACTTC.